This T cell receptor beta chain was observed in a study of blood T cell repertoires in COVID-19. In the study overall: Some COVID-19 samples were acute and others convalescent; all came from the United States, Italy and Spain.

The CDR3 contains 13 residues. Germline V gene lookup returns CDR1 SGHTA and CDR2 FQGNSA. V gave up 6 bases and J gave up 5 bases, with 13 bases separating them. The table came from immunoSEQ multiplex PCR; TCRdb's copy has only in-frame clones and leaves some out. The sample has around 340,000 clones; 80% to 90% are singletons. Source material: peripheral blood. This receptor was identified in a man aged 30 to 45 with active or convalescent COVID-19. The chain joins TRBV7-2 to TRBJ2-5; the D gene is possibly TRBD1 (6 bases). The CDR3 protein is CASRGGGVETQYF. CDR3 nucleotide sequence: TGTGCCAGCAGGGGTGGGGGCGTGGAGACCCAGTACTTC.